The 31 T cell receptor beta chains presented below share a single source sample, sequenced in a study of PD-L1 blockade in urothelial cancer. The data were produced by immunoSEQ multiplex PCR, yet TCRdb's version contains in-frame clones alone and is incomplete. The sample holds more than 85,000 clones, approximately 91% seen once. This specimen was PBMCs, taken around atezolizumab (anti-PD-L1) treatment. The receptors come from a woman aged 80 or older with urothelial cancer.

The chain combines TRBV5-1 with TRBJ2-1, with 10 bases that match TRBD2. The length of the CDR3 is 16 residues. Germline trimming cut 3 bases from V and 3 bases from J; bases unmatched to any gene: 6. CDR1 is SGHRS, CDR2 YFSETQ, per germline. This CDR3 reads CASSWPSGRVYNEQFF. The CDR3 DNA sequence: TGCGCCAGCAGCTGGCCTAGCGGGAGAGTCTACAATGAGCAGTTCTTC.

The chain has TRBV19 and TRBJ1-3, with no clear D. CDR1 and CDR2 from the germline V gene are LNHDA and SQIVND (reference sequence). The CDR3 is 14 residues long. V lost 7 bases to trimming and J lost 0 bases, with 10 bases between them. The CDR3 DNA reads TGTGCCAGTAATCGAGCCCTCTCTGGAAACACCATATATTTT. It translates to CASNRALSGNTIYF.

The chain links TRBV27 to TRBJ2-1; 12 bases match TRBD2. The junction had 9 bases not matched to a gene; V was cut back by 3 bases and J by 3 bases. CDR1 MNHEY and CDR2 SMNVEV come from the germline V gene (reference sequence). This CDR3 spans 18 amino acids. The CDR3 DNA follows: TGTGCCAGCAGTTTCCTCGGACTAGCGGGAATAAACTACAATGAGCAGTTCTTC. It is translated as CASSFLGLAGINYNEQFF.

The chain carries TRBV30 and TRBJ2-2; D call uncertain. CDR1 is GTSNPN and CDR2 is SVGIG in the germline V gene (reference sequence). This CDR3 region has 8 residues. CDR3 nucleotide sequence: TGTGTCGCCGGGGAGCTGTTTTTT. Residues: CVAGELFF.

The chain employs TRBV19 and TRBJ2-2; weak D call: TRBD2 (6 bases). CDR3 length: 15 amino acids. The V end was cut by 7 bases, the J end by 2 bases, with 14 bases between. Germline lookup yields CDR1 LNHDA and CDR2 SQIVND (reference sequence). CDR3 residues: CASKRSGGNTGELFF. The CDR3 DNA reads as TGTGCCAGTAAAAGATCCGGGGGAAACACCGGGGAGCTGTTTTTT.

The V and J genes are TRBV5-4 and TRBJ2-7; 9 bases fit TRBD1. Germline CDR1 and CDR2: SGHNT and YYREEE (reference sequence). Unmatched junction bases numbered 7, after V lost 0 bases and J lost 6 bases. This CDR3 contains 15 residues. CDR3 sequence reads: CASSLVGQGMTEQYF. Here the CDR3 DNA reads TGTGCCAGCAGCTTGGTCGGACAGGGGATGACCGAGCAGTACTTC.

The chain employs TRBV5-4 and TRBJ2-1; 7 nucleotides agree with TRBD2. Germline V gene sequence: CDR1 SGHNT, CDR2 YYREEE (reference sequence). This CDR3 has 16 residues. The V segment lost 4 bases and the J segment 7 bases; nucleotides outside the gene matches: 14. The CDR3: CASSPRRELVGNEQFF. CDR3 nucleotide sequence: TGTGCCAGCAGCCCTCGGCGGGAGTTAGTAGGGAATGAGCAGTTCTTC.

V gene TRBV29-1 combines with J gene TRBJ2-2; 12 bases are shared with TRBD2. Germline V gene data show CDR1 as SQVTM and CDR2 as ANQGSEA. The J segment lost 2 bases and the V segment lost 6 bases, leaving 7 bases of the junction unmatched. The CDR3 contains 16 residues. The CDR3 here is CSVAGLAGKNTGELFF. The CDR3 DNA sequence: TGCAGCGTGGCGGGACTAGCGGGCAAAAACACCGGGGAGCTGTTTTTT.

This chain joins TRBV5-1 and TRBJ2-3; no definite D call. Trimming removed 2 bases from V and 0 bases from J, with 7 bases in between. Germline values: CDR1 SGHRS, CDR2 YFSETQ. The CDR3 length is 14 residues. This CDR3 is CASSLMSSTDTQYF. In DNA, the CDR3 is TGCGCCAGCAGCTTAATGTCTAGCACAGATACGCAGTATTTT. The variable domain in full, with the rest retrieved from reference TRBV5-1 and TRBJ2-3, is KAGVTQTPRYLIKTRGQQVTLSCSPISGHRSVSWYQQTPGQGLQFLFEYFSETQRNKGNFPGRFSGRQFSNSRSEMNVSTLELGDSALYLCASSLMSSTDTQYFGPGTRLTVL.

The genes are TRBV28 and TRBJ2-1; 14 nucleotides align to TRBD2. Germline V gene lookup returns CDR1 MDHEN and CDR2 SYDVKM. The CDR3 is 15 residues long. The junction had 5 bases not matched to a gene; V was cut back by 1 base and J by 12 bases. CDR3 nucleotides: TGTGCCAGCAGTTTATTGACTAGCGGGAGGGGGGGGCAGTTCTTC. Encoded protein: CASSLLTSGRGGQFF.

The rearrangement uses TRBV2 and TRBJ1-2; 7 nucleotides agree with TRBD1. The V and J ends lost 2 bases and 0 bases, in that order; junction bases with no gene match: 9. CDR3 length: 17 residues. The germline CDR1 and CDR2 sequences are SNHLY and FYNNEI. The CDR3 bases are TGTGCCAGCAGTGAATTAAGCAGGGGGACGGCTAACTATGGCTACACCTTC. This codes for CASSELSRGTANYGYTF.

This rearrangement joins TRBV6-1 to TRBJ1-3; perhaps TRBD1 as D (5 bases). There are 15 residues in the CDR3. The V and J ends lost 5 bases and 4 bases respectively, with 15 bases between them. Looked up from germline, CDR1 is MNHNS and CDR2 is SASEGT. Here the CDR3 reads CASSTQGLLGNTIYF. CDR3 sequence (DNA): TGTGCCAGCAGTACCCAGGGATTACTCGGAAACACCATATATTTT.

The chain couples TRBV7-2 to TRBJ1-1; TRBD1 is a possible D gene (5 bases). In germline, CDR1 is SGHTA, CDR2 FQGNSA. This CDR3 is built from 13 residues. The ends were cut back, 1 base at V and 11 bases at J, with 14 bases in the middle. The CDR3 spells CASSLDVRGSAFF. The CDR3 DNA is TGTGCCAGCAGCTTAGACGTACGGGGGTCGGCTTTCTTT.

CDR3 protein: CASRAASVDTQYF. In nucleotides, the CDR3 is TGTGCCAGCAGGGCGGCCAGCGTGGATACGCAGTATTTT. The V and J genes are TRBV7-2 and TRBJ2-3; the D is unclear. Germline CDR1 reads SGHTA; CDR2 reads FQGNSA. The CDR3 is 13 amino acids. Trimming removed 6 bases at V and 6 bases at J, with 13 bases between. Complete variable domain (other parts from reference TRBV7-2 and TRBJ2-3): GAGVSQSPSNKVTEKGKDVELRCDPISGHTALYWYRQSLGQGLEFLIYFQGNSAPDKSGLPSDRFSAERTGGSVSTLTIQRTQQEDSAVYLCASRAASVDTQYFGPGTRLTVL.

This clone was seen repeatedly, ten times or more. The J gene is TRBJ1-5, the V gene TRBV4-1; 7 nucleotides agree with TRBD1. This CDR3 spans 15 amino acids. The germline gives CDR1 MGHRA, CDR2 YSYEKL. Trimming removed 1 base from V and 1 base from J; junction bases left unmatched: 1. Here the CDR3 DNA reads TGCGCCAGCAGCCAAGGGGGACAGAGCAATCAGCCCCAGCATTTT. Translation gives CASSQGGQSNQPQHF.

V gene TRBV5-4 combines with J gene TRBJ2-3; 11 nucleotides line up with TRBD2. The germline CDR1 and CDR2 sequences are SGHNT and YYREEE (reference sequence). The CDR3 is 17 amino acids. V shed 2 bases, J shed 2 bases, and the junction held 7 bases outside the gene matches. In DNA form, the CDR3 reads TGTGCCAGCAGCTTTAAATTAGCGGGAGGGGCCACAGATACGCAGTATTTT. It is translated as CASSFKLAGGATDTQYF.

This chain joins TRBV18 and TRBJ1-1; TRBD1 might be the D (6 bases). Germline CDR1 reads KGHSH; CDR2 reads LQKENI. The germline V and J ends were trimmed by 4 bases and 1 base, with 19 bases remaining between them. The CDR3 has 17 residues. The CDR3 nucleotides are TGTGCCAGCTCACGAAAGCGGGGGGCTGGGGAGAACACTGAAGCTTTCTTT. Its translation: CASSRKRGAGENTEAFF.

This chain links TRBV7-2 with TRBJ2-1; 11 nucleotides agree with TRBD2. CDR1 and CDR2 (germline): SGHTA, FQGNSA. V trimming: 5 bases; J trimming: 6 bases; junction bases outside the gene matches: 9. CDR3 length: 16 amino acids. CDR3: CASSTSGTSGLNEQFF. The CDR3 nucleotides are TGTGCCAGCAGCACCTCCGGGACTAGCGGCCTCAATGAGCAGTTCTTC.

The rearrangement joins TRBV2 to TRBJ1-1; TRBD1 aligns across 7 bases. V shed 3 bases, J shed 1 base, and the junction held 5 bases outside the gene matches. Germline CDR1 reads SNHLY; CDR2 reads FYNNEI. The CDR3 contains 15 residues. The CDR3 sequence: CASSDGRTGNTEAFF. The CDR3 region has the DNA TGTGCCAGCAGTGACGGCCGGACAGGGAACACTGAAGCTTTCTTT.

The rearrangement links TRBV7-9 to TRBJ2-7; the match to TRBD1 covers 9 bases. This CDR3 is built from 14 residues. The J segment lost 3 bases and the V segment lost 5 bases, leaving 5 bases of the junction unmatched. Germline V CDR1 and CDR2: SEHNR, FQNEAQ (reference sequence). The CDR3 bases are TGTGCCAGCAGCCCCGGGACAGGGCACTACGAGCAGTACTTC. This codes for CASSPGTGHYEQYF.

This clone has only a few counts. The chain recombines TRBV15 with TRBJ2-3, with 10 nucleotides matching TRBD2. Unmatched junction bases numbered 11, after V lost 1 base and J lost 4 bases. Germline loops: CDR1 LNHNV, CDR2 YYDKDF (reference sequence). The CDR3 loop spans 18 amino acids. The CDR3 DNA follows: TGTGCCACCAGCAGAGCAGCTATCACTAGCGGGGTACCAGATACGCAGTATTTT. Its translation is CATSRAAITSGVPDTQYF.

This clone was detected only a few times. The gene calls are TRBV19 and TRBJ2-2; a weak D match, TRBD1 (6 bases). This CDR3 has 15 amino acids. Germline V gene lookup returns CDR1 LNHDA and CDR2 SQIVND (reference sequence). The ends were cut back, 5 bases at V and 7 bases at J, with 17 bases in the middle. The CDR3 DNA sequence: TGTGCCAGTAGTTTTCAGAACAGGGCGTACGGGGAGCTGTTTTTT. Translated, it gives CASSFQNRAYGELFF.

The chain carries TRBV11-2 and TRBJ2-7; possibly TRBD1 for D (6 bases). The CDR3 length is 14 residues. CDR1 and CDR2 from the germline V gene are SGHAT and FQNNGV. Trimming shortened V by 4 bases and J by 0 bases, and 10 bases separated the two germline ends. CDR3 protein: CASSSGQNSYEQYF. Written as DNA, the CDR3 is TGTGCCAGCAGCTCCGGACAGAACTCCTACGAGCAGTACTTC. Combining the CDR3 with reference TRBV11-2 and TRBJ2-7 gives the whole variable domain EAGVAQSPRYKIIEKRQSVAFWCNPISGHATLYWYQQILGQGPKLLIQFQNNGVVDDSQLPKDRFSAERLKGVDSTLKIQPAKLEDSAVYLCASSSGQNSYEQYFGPGTRLTVT.

This chain connects TRBV4-2 to TRBJ2-7, with 10 bases that match TRBD2. CDR3 length: 17 amino acids. V gave up 1 base and J gave up 0 bases; unmatched junction bases: 6. Germline V gene lookup returns CDR1 LGHNA and CDR2 YNFKEQ. The CDR3 sequence: CASSQGPGLAHSYEQYF. The CDR3 bases are TGTGCCAGCAGCCAAGGTCCGGGACTAGCGCACTCCTACGAGCAGTACTTC.

The chain combines TRBV9 with TRBJ1-2, with TRBD1 matching over 9 bases. CDR3 size: 17 residues. V was clipped by 3 bases and J by 4 bases; unmatched bases: 13. The V gene's germline CDR1 is SGDLS and CDR2 YYNGEE. The CDR3 nucleotides read TGTGCCAGCAGCGCGAGTCCGCCGGGACAGGGATCCTATGGCTACACCTTC. Translated: CASSASPPGQGSYGYTF.

The CDR3 nucleotides are TGTGCCAGCAGCCGGACTAGCGGAGGAGATACGCAGTATTTT. Residues: CASSRTSGGDTQYF. The rearrangement links TRBV7-9 to TRBJ2-3, with TRBD2 matching over 10 bases. CDR3 length: 14 residues. V dropped 5 bases and J dropped 5; count of bases not matched to a gene: 4. CDR1 and CDR2 (germline): SEHNR, FQNEAQ (reference sequence).

V usage is TRBV7-3 and J usage is TRBJ2-5; 14 bases align to TRBD2. This CDR3 is built from 15 residues. The V gene's germline CDR1 is SGHTA and CDR2 FQGTGA. The V and J ends lost 4 bases and 4 bases, in that order; junction bases with no gene match: 2. The CDR3 DNA is TGTGCCAGCAGCTCGGGACTAGCGGGAGTAGAGACCCAGTACTTC. Protein sequence: CASSSGLAGVETQYF. Supplemented by reference TRBV7-3 and TRBJ2-5, the full variable domain reads GAGVSQTPSNKVTEKGKYVELRCDPISGHTALYWYRQSLGQGPEFLIYFQGTGAADDSGLPNDRFFAVRPEGSVSTLKIQRTERGDSAVYLCASSSGLAGVETQYFGPGTRLLVL.

The rearrangement uses TRBV28 and TRBJ1-4; 9 bases align to TRBD1. Germline CDR1 is MDHEN and CDR2 is SYDVKM. V gave up 5 bases and J gave up 10 bases; unmatched junction bases: 11. The CDR3 extends over 15 amino acids. The CDR3, as DNA: TGTGCCAGCAGTCGAACCGGGACAGGGCAGGGAAAACTGTTTTTT. Translating it yields CASSRTGTGQGKLFF. Drawing the rest from reference TRBV28 and TRBJ1-4, the complete variable domain is DVKVTQSSRYLVKRTGEKVFLECVQDMDHENMFWYRQDPGLGLRLIYFSYDVKMKEKGDIPEGYSVSREKKERFSLILESASTNQTSMYLCASSRTGTGQGKLFFGSGTQLSVL.

V and J are TRBV9 and TRBJ2-2; 9 bases agree with TRBD2. The CDR3 has 15 residues. Losses at the gene ends were 0 bases for V and 4 bases for J; bases not matched to a gene: 1. CDR1 and CDR2 from the germline V gene are SGDLS and YYNGEE. In DNA, the CDR3 is TGTGCCAGCAGCGTAGGGCGGGAGGGCACCGGGGAGCTGTTTTTT. Translating gives CASSVGREGTGELFF.

The chain carries TRBV6-5 and TRBJ2-7; D may be TRBD2 (5 bases). The CDR3 covers 13 residues. Germline CDR1 reads MNHEY; CDR2 reads SVGAGI. Between the trimmed V and J ends, which lost 6 bases and 3 bases, there was a span of 12 bases. In DNA form, the CDR3 reads TGTGCCAGCAGGCCGGGATCTTACTACGAGCAGTACTTC. It encodes CASRPGSYYEQYF.

This chain joins TRBV5-4 and TRBJ2-7, with D tentatively TRBD2 (6 bases). The germline CDR1 and CDR2 sequences are SGHNT and YYREEE (reference sequence). This CDR3 has 14 amino acids. V lost 4 bases to trimming and J lost 2 bases, with 13 bases between them. This CDR3 reads CASSPRGNPYEQYF. The DNA for the CDR3 is TGTGCCAGCAGCCCCCGGGGGAATCCCTACGAGCAGTACTTC.